This TCR beta chain was captured in a study of radiotherapy plus CTLA-4 blockade in lung cancer. Overall study: Objective responses were documented in around 19% of patients, with disease control in approximately 32%.

Study-level results: Expansion of tumor-derived TCR clones was observed in blood after radiotherapy plus ipilimumab.

Germline-derived CDR1 and CDR2 are MNHEY and SMNVEV (reference sequence). The CDR3 is 12 amino acids. Trimming left V 3 bases short and J 6 bases short, with 6 bases between. Using immunoSEQ multiplex PCR, the repertoire was profiled, and TCRdb retains in-frame clones only, with some absent. The sample has around 80,000 clones; more than 60% are singletons. This clone has a handful of counts. Its specificity is unknown. Those patients who had chemo-refractory metastatic non-small-cell lung cancer were given focal radiation along with CTLA-4 blockade through ipilimumab. The sample consisted of peripheral blood, taken from a patient treated with radiotherapy plus ipilimumab. The TCR sequence derives from a human donor with non-small cell lung cancer whose response to radiotherapy plus ipilimumab could not be evaluated. Some clones in this sample may be carry-over from other donors' samples. The J gene is TRBJ2-1, the V gene TRBV27; D not resolved. CDR3 coding DNA: TGTGCCAGCAGTTTCCCGGGCAATGAGCAGTTCTTC. Its translation: CASSFPGNEQFF.